One and the same sample provided the 25 T cell receptor beta chains below, sequenced in a study of blood T cell repertoires in COVID-19. The method was immunoSEQ multiplex PCR; TCRdb's version includes in-frame clones alone and lacks a portion of them. The table records more than 90,000 clones, approximately 80% of them present only once. Specimen: peripheral blood. The receptors here all came from a woman at least 80 years old with acute or convalescent COVID-19.

The rearrangement joins TRBV28 to TRBJ1-1; 11 positions agree with TRBD1. Per germline, CDR1 MDHEN and CDR2 SYDVKM. CDR3 length: 15 amino acids. The V gene end was trimmed by 3 bases and the J gene end by 4 bases; junction bases not matched to a gene: 4. CDR3 loop: CASSFPGTGGTEAFF. The CDR3 bases are TGTGCCAGCAGTTTCCCCGGGACAGGGGGCACTGAAGCTTTCTTT. The full variable domain, with the rest looked up from reference TRBV28 and TRBJ1-1, is DVKVTQSSRYLVKRTGEKVFLECVQDMDHENMFWYRQDPGLGLRLIYFSYDVKMKEKGDIPEGYSVSREKKERFSLILESASTNQTSMYLCASSFPGTGGTEAFFGQGTRLTVV.

The gene calls are TRBV6-5 and TRBJ1-1; unclear D gene. Between the trimmed V and J ends, which lost 2 bases and 0 bases, there was a span of 13 bases. Germline V lookup: CDR1 MNHEY, CDR2 SVGAGI. CDR3 length: 16 residues. The CDR3 loop is CASSYNEPTMNTEAFF. The CDR3 region has the DNA TGTGCCAGCAGTTACAACGAGCCCACTATGAACACTGAAGCTTTCTTT.

V is TRBV6-1 and J is TRBJ2-3, with a weak D call TRBD2 (5 bases). The V gene's germline CDR1 is MNHNS and CDR2 SASEGT. V gave up 0 bases and J gave up 4 bases, with 11 bases separating them. There are 15 residues in the CDR3. CDR3 in DNA: TGTGCCAGCAGTGAAGCGTCGGGGTGGGCAGATACGCAGTATTTT. It is translated as CASSEASGWADTQYF.

V usage is TRBV6-2 or TRBV6-3 and J usage is TRBJ2-3, with 13 bases lining up with TRBD2. J was trimmed by 4 bases and V by 4 bases; bases with no gene match: 5. The CDR3 totals 16 residues. The germline gives CDR1 MNHEY, CDR2 SVGEGT. CDR3 DNA sequence: TGTGCCAGCAGTTTTGGACTAGCGGGAGTCCCAGATACGCAGTATTTT. Protein product: CASSFGLAGVPDTQYF.

The chain employs TRBV29-1 and TRBJ1-1, with D possibly being TRBD1 (6 bases). This CDR3 is 14 amino acids long. V was clipped by 7 bases and J by 4 bases, with 19 bases between them. Germline V gene lookup returns CDR1 SQVTM and CDR2 ANQGSEA. Here the CDR3 reads CSAETGDRRTEAFF. In DNA form, the CDR3 reads TGCAGCGCTGAGACAGGTGACAGACGCACTGAAGCTTTCTTT.

This clone is a singleton in its sample. V is TRBV27 and J is TRBJ2-1; 11 bases map to TRBD1. The CDR3 totals 16 residues. Germline V gene lookup returns CDR1 MNHEY and CDR2 SMNVEV (reference sequence). The ends lost 5 bases at V and 3 bases at J; junction bases unmatched: 6. As DNA, the CDR3 is TGTGCCAGCAGTCCATCCGGGACAGGGGGCTACAATGAGCAGTTCTTC. Residues: CASSPSGTGGYNEQFF.

The chain recombines TRBV7-2 with TRBJ2-3; tentatively, D is TRBD2 (6 bases). Per the germline V gene, CDR1 is SGHTA and CDR2 is FQGNSA. The V gene lost 8 bases and the J gene lost 0 bases, with 18 bases spanning the gap. The CDR3 consists of 16 residues. The CDR3 protein is CASGPRGTSSTDTQYF. For the CDR3, the DNA is TGTGCCAGCGGACCCCGGGGGACCTCTAGCACAGATACGCAGTATTTT.

V is TRBV7-9 and J is TRBJ1-4; tentative D call: TRBD1 (5 bases). Trimming cost V 0 bases and J 7 bases, with 9 bases left between them. Per germline, CDR1 SEHNR and CDR2 FQNEAQ (reference sequence). The CDR3 runs 14 residues. CDR3 nucleotide sequence: TGTGCCAGCAGCTTAGCAGGGGAGGGTGAAAAACTGTTTTTT. This gives the protein CASSLAGEGEKLFF. The whole variable domain, filled in from reference TRBV7-9 and TRBJ1-4, reads DTGVSQNPRHKITKRGQNVTFRCDPISEHNRLYWYRQTLGQGPEFLTYFQNEAQLEKSRLLSDRFSAERPKGSFSTLEIQRTEQGDSAMYLCASSLAGEGEKLFFGSGTQLSVL.

The chain couples TRBV4-2 to TRBJ2-2, with a weak D call TRBD2 (6 bases). Trimming stripped 3 bases from V and 1 base from J, with 21 bases between. The germline CDR1 and CDR2 sequences are LGHNA and YNFKEQ. This CDR3 region has 19 residues. The CDR3 coding sequence is TGTGCCAGCAGCCAGCCTCCGGGACTCGATTTCAAGAACACCGGGGAGCTGTTTTTT. Residues: CASSQPPGLDFKNTGELFF.

This rearrangement joins TRBV6-5 to TRBJ1-1; the match to TRBD1 covers 9 bases. The CDR3 spans 13 residues. Trimming at V came to 6 bases and at J to 6 bases, leaving 5 bases not matched to a gene. The germline CDR1 and CDR2 sequences are MNHEY and SVGAGI. CDR3 sequence reads: CASRDRGGAEAFF. Here the CDR3 DNA reads TGTGCCAGCAGGGACAGGGGAGGGGCTGAAGCTTTCTTT.

In its sample, this clone was seen once. The CDR3: CASAETSGSFNTQYF. CDR3 in DNA: TGCGCCAGCGCCGAGACTAGCGGGAGTTTTAATACGCAGTATTTT. This sequence joins TRBV10-2 and TRBJ2-3, with TRBD2 matching over 12 bases. There are 15 residues in the CDR3. Germline loops: CDR1 WSHSY, CDR2 SAAADI. V shed 8 bases and J 7 bases; nucleotides not matched to a gene: 10.

CDR3 protein: CASSLVQSNQPQHF. DNA of the CDR3: TGTGCCAGCAGCTTAGTGCAGTCTAATCAGCCCCAGCATTTT. J is TRBJ1-5 and V is TRBV7-2, with D unclear. Trimming shortened V by 1 base and J by 4 bases, and 8 bases separated the two germline ends. Germline values: CDR1 SGHTA, CDR2 FQGNSA. This CDR3 has 14 residues. Supplemented by reference TRBV7-2 and TRBJ1-5, the full variable domain reads GAGVSQSPSNKVTEKGKDVELRCDPISGHTALYWYRQSLGQGLEFLIYFQGNSAPDKSGLPSDRFSAERTGGSVSTLTIQRTQQEDSAVYLCASSLVQSNQPQHFGDGTRLSIL.

CDR3: CASSRQGGYQPQHF. For the CDR3, the DNA is TGTGCCAGCAGTCGACAGGGGGGGTATCAGCCCCAGCATTTT. The chain is built from TRBV2 and TRBJ1-5, with 9 bases aligning to TRBD1. This CDR3 spans 14 amino acids. The germline V gene encodes CDR1 SNHLY and CDR2 FYNNEI. V lost 5 bases to trimming and J lost 5 bases; unmatched junction nucleotides: 4.

Only a few counts were recorded for this clone. This chain joins TRBV5-4 and TRBJ1-3, with D perhaps TRBD1 (6 bases). V gave up 3 bases and J gave up 0 bases, with 13 bases separating them. Germline V CDR1 and CDR2: SGHNT, YYREEE (reference sequence). The CDR3 is 16 residues long. CDR3 protein: CASSSGGLSSGNTIYF. CDR3 in DNA: TGTGCCAGCAGCTCGGGGGGCCTGAGCTCTGGAAACACCATATATTTT. Filled out from reference TRBV5-4 and TRBJ1-3, the complete variable domain reads ETGVTQSPTHLIKTRGQQVTLRCSSQSGHNTVSWYQQALGQGPQFIFQYYREEENGRGNFPPRFSGLQFPNYSSELNVNALELDDSALYLCASSSGGLSSGNTIYFGEGSWLTVV.

J is TRBJ2-3 and V is TRBV28; 8 bases are shared with TRBD2. This CDR3 contains 14 residues. Germline V gives CDR1 MDHEN, CDR2 SYDVKM. The V and J ends lost 6 bases and 2 bases, in that order; junction bases with no gene match: 4. In DNA, the CDR3 is TGTGCCAGCAGAGCGGGAGTACCCACAGATACGCAGTATTTT. Protein: CASRAGVPTDTQYF.

The chain recombines TRBV3-1 (or the pseudogene TRBV3-2) with TRBJ2-3; the match to TRBD2 covers 11 bases. V was pared by 4 bases and J by 2 bases, with 2 bases of the junction left unmatched. This CDR3 region has 15 residues. The germline gives CDR1 LGHDT, CDR2 YNNKEL (reference sequence). In DNA, the CDR3 is TGTGCCAGCAGCCTAGCGGGGGGGTACACAGATACGCAGTATTTT. Its translation: CASSLAGGYTDTQYF.

The V call is TRBV18, the J call TRBJ2-5; 7 bases are shared with TRBD2. Germline V CDR1 and CDR2: KGHSH, LQKENI. The CDR3 is made up of 15 amino acids. The junction had 4 bases not matched to a gene; V was cut back by 1 base and J by 2 bases. CDR3 coding DNA: TGTGCCAGCTCACCACGGCGGGGAGGGCAAGAGACCCAGTACTTC. It is translated as CASSPRRGGQETQYF.

V gene TRBV7-2 combines with J gene TRBJ1-3; TRBD1 aligns across 7 bases. CDR3 length equals 18 residues. CDR1 SGHTA and CDR2 FQGNSA come from the germline V gene. With 5 bases clipped from V and 0 bases from J, the junction kept 13 bases outside the gene matches. CDR3 protein: CASSPGNPGTASGNTIYF. The CDR3 bases are TGTGCCAGCAGCCCGGGAAACCCTGGGACAGCCTCTGGAAACACCATATATTTT.

The V and J genes are TRBV9 and TRBJ1-3, with 7 bases matching TRBD1. The CDR3 runs to 15 residues. Germline-derived CDR1 and CDR2 are SGDLS and YYNGEE. V gave up 2 bases and J gave up 4 bases; unmatched junction bases: 6. The CDR3 region has the DNA TGTGCCAGCAGCGTCCGGGACAGTATGGGAAACACCATATATTTT. It translates to CASSVRDSMGNTIYF.

The chain carries TRBV9 and TRBJ2-7; D is unclear. V shed 0 bases and J shed 6 bases, with 13 bases lying between them. Germline assignment: CDR1 SGDLS and CDR2 YYNGEE. CDR3 length: 14 residues. CDR3 nucleotide sequence: TGTGCCAGCAGCGTAGACCCTTTAAGCCCCGAGCAGTACTTC. Protein sequence: CASSVDPLSPEQYF.

V gene TRBV6-8 combines with J gene TRBJ1-1; 7 bases agree with TRBD1. CDR1 is MNHGY, CDR2 SAAAGT, per germline. With 6 bases clipped from V and 4 bases from J, the junction kept 5 bases outside the gene matches. The length of the CDR3 is 13 residues. CDR3 region: CASRTTGVTEAFF. The DNA of the CDR3 is TGTGCCAGCAGGACAACAGGGGTCACTGAAGCTTTCTTT.

The rearrangement links TRBV7-2 to TRBJ2-5, with TRBD1 identical over 9 bases. The CDR3 is 14 amino acids. The germline gives CDR1 SGHTA, CDR2 FQGNSA. Trimming removed 5 bases from V and 2 bases from J; junction bases left unmatched: 3. The CDR3 spells CASSPGTGQETQYF. CDR3 DNA: TGTGCCAGCAGCCCGGGGACAGGGCAAGAGACCCAGTACTTC.

This clone was observed a single time. The chain employs TRBV4-2 and TRBJ2-1, with 9 bases identical to TRBD1. The CDR3 covers 15 residues. CDR1 is LGHNA and CDR2 is YNFKEQ in the germline V gene. Losses at the gene ends were 3 bases for V and 4 bases for J; bases not matched to a gene: 4. This CDR3 is CASSQPGQGYNEQFF. CDR3 nucleotide sequence: TGTGCCAGCAGCCAGCCGGGACAGGGATACAATGAGCAGTTCTTC.

The rearrangement uses TRBV6-2 or TRBV6-3 and TRBJ2-1; unclear D gene. The ends were cut back, 4 bases at V and 6 bases at J, with 7 bases in the middle. Germline V gene data show CDR1 as MNHEY and CDR2 as SVGEGT. CDR3 size: 12 residues. The CDR3 reads CASSFPFNEQFF. The CDR3 DNA is TGTGCCAGCAGTTTCCCTTTCAATGAGCAGTTCTTC.

This sequence joins TRBV9 and TRBJ2-3, with D possibly TRBD1 on 6 matching bases. Germline V gene data show CDR1 as SGDLS and CDR2 as YYNGEE. The CDR3 consists of 15 residues. Deletions cut 0 bases from V and 5 bases from J, with 13 bases between. CDR3 amino acids: CASSVGGIRGDTQYF. CDR3 sequence (DNA): TGTGCCAGCAGCGTAGGGGGTATCAGGGGAGATACGCAGTATTTT.